The 6 T cell receptor beta chains listed next were all sequenced from one sample in a study of PD-L1 blockade in urothelial cancer. Repertoires were generated with immunoSEQ multiplex PCR, while TCRdb's copy carries only in-frame clones and drops some. The sample shows about 100,000 clones, around 93% of them seen only once. Specimen: PBMCs, collected around atezolizumab (anti-PD-L1) treatment. All receptors come from a woman of 80 years or more with urothelial cancer.

J is TRBJ1-2 and V is TRBV30; tentative D call: TRBD1 (6 bases). The V and J ends lost 0 bases and 3 bases respectively, with 8 bases between them. The CDR3 spans 13 residues. The germline gives CDR1 GTSNPN, CDR2 SVGIG (reference sequence). Here the CDR3 DNA reads TGTGCCTGGAGTGTAGGGGGGGACTATGGCTACACCTTC. Amino acid sequence: CAWSVGGDYGYTF.

The CDR3 region has the DNA TGTGCCAGCAGGGAGCCGGGGGGAGGACAGCAGTACTTC. Translating it yields CASREPGGGQQYF. The rearrangement uses TRBV28 and TRBJ2-7; the match to TRBD2 covers 7 bases. The CDR3 length is 13 residues. CDR1 and CDR2 from the germline V gene are MDHEN and SYDVKM. J lost 8 bases, V lost 6 bases, and 10 bases had no gene match.

The V and J genes are TRBV7-8 and TRBJ1-1; D is uncertain. The germline V and J ends were trimmed by 5 bases and 0 bases, with 10 bases remaining between them. From germline, CDR1 is SGHVS and CDR2 FQNEAQ. The CDR3 spans 14 residues. CDR3 DNA: TGTGCCAGCAGCCCCCTTAACATGAACACTGAAGCTTTCTTT. Translating gives CASSPLNMNTEAFF.

The chain combines TRBV18 with TRBJ2-5, with D hard to call. This CDR3 contains 13 residues. Trimming removed 3 bases at V and 5 bases at J, with 10 bases between. Germline loops: CDR1 KGHSH, CDR2 LQKENI. The DNA of the CDR3 is TGTGCCAGCTCACCCAGTTCGCGGGAGACCCAGTACTTC. This encodes CASSPSSRETQYF.

This sequence joins TRBV11-1 and TRBJ2-1; the match to TRBD2 covers 8 bases. The V gene's germline CDR1 is SGHAT and CDR2 FQDESV (reference sequence). The CDR3 covers 12 residues. Germline trimming cut 3 bases from V and 9 bases from J; bases unmatched to any gene: 1. CDR3 coding DNA: TGTGCCAGCAGCTTCCGGGGGGGTGAGCAGTTCTTC. Its translation is CASSFRGGEQFF.

The rearrangement joins TRBV5-1 to TRBJ2-5, with D perhaps TRBD1 (6 bases). The germline gives CDR1 SGHRS, CDR2 YFSETQ. V was shortened by 3 bases and J by 4 bases, with 22 bases between the two germline ends. The CDR3 sequence is 17 residues long. The CDR3 region has the DNA TGCGCCAGCAGCTCCTCCCGGCAGGGGTCTTCCCGAGAGACCCAGTACTTC. It encodes CASSSSRQGSSRETQYF.